The T cell receptor (beta chain) under discussion was sequenced for a study of T-cell reconstitution after alpha-beta-depleted transplantation in children. Findings and limits, study-wide: Several hundred graft clones that had expanded were reportedly the source of alpha-beta T cells about two months after transplant. Fresh T-cell production supplied most of the T-cell counts and diversity seen one year after transplant. Surviving recipient T cells and thymic progenitors produced the high day-60 TCRbeta diversity seen in some patients.

To note about this clonotype: Its antigen is as yet unknown.

Unique molecular identifiers were incorporated during preparation of the TCRbeta library. TCRdb re-called the PCR reads with MiXCR, one entry per CDR3 protein. The profile covers about 400,000 distinct CDR3 sequences, with 15% to 20% appearing a single time and less than 30% taken by the ten largest. This CDR3 has 15 residues. Germline V gene lookup returns CDR1 LGHNA and CDR2 YSLEER. Trimming shortened V by 1 base and J by 5 bases, and 13 bases separated the two germline ends. Sequenced here: PBMCs, mostly from graft donor cells, sampled 360 days after TCRalphabeta/CD19-depleted stem cell transplant. V and J are TRBV4-3 and TRBJ2-3; D gene unclear. The source of this sequence is a boy younger than two who had a stem cell transplant for Wiskott-Aldrich syndrome, so the T cells may come from the graft donor. CDR3 sequence reads: CASSQVGLVQDTQYF. DNA of the CDR3: TGCGCCAGCAGCCAAGTGGGATTGGTACAAGATACGCAGTATTTT.